This T cell receptor beta chain was sequenced during a study of T-cell memory formation after mild COVID-19. Findings and limits, study-wide: Day 15 to 85 contractors were CD4/CD8 balanced; later expanders leaned CD4+.

TCRdb passed the 5' RACE reads through MiXCR, listing each CDR3 protein once. The table records 500,000 to 600,000 distinct CDR3 sequences, approximately 19% of them present only once. This clonotype was seen a handful of times. Antigen specificity is unknown. The CDR3 is made up of 15 amino acids. V shed 2 bases and J shed 1 base, with 11 bases lying between them. This chain connects TRBV12-3 or TRBV12-4 to TRBJ2-5, with D possibly TRBD2 on 5 matching bases. The sequenced material came from PBMCs or a T cell subset sorted from them (not recorded which). This TCR derives from an adult woman who had mild COVID-19 (a few samples of this study predate the infection). Cell type and time point are not known. In DNA, the CDR3 is TGTGCCAGCAGTTTAACGGAAGCGGCCCAAGAGACCCAGTACTTC. It specifies CASSLTEAAQETQYF.